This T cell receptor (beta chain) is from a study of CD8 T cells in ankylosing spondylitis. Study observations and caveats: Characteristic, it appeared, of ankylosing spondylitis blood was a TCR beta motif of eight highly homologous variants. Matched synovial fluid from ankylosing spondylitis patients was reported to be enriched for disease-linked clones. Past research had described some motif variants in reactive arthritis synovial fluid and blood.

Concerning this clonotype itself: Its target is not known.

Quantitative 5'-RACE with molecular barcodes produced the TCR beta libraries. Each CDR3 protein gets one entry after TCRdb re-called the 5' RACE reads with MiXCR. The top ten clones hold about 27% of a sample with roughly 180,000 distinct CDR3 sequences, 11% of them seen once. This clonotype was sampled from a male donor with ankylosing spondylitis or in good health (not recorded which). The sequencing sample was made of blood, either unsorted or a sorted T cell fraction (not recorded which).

For the CDR3, the DNA is TGCGCCAGCAGCTTGGGACAGGGGCAGGTTGAAGATGGCTACACCTTC. It specifies CASSLGQGQVEDGYTF. The gene calls are TRBV5-1 and TRBJ1-2; 8 bases are a match to TRBD1. V shed 0 bases, J shed 6 bases, and the junction held 10 bases outside the gene matches. CDR1 is SGHRS and CDR2 is YFSETQ in the germline V gene. The CDR3 is 16 amino acids.